This T cell receptor (beta chain) was retrieved from a study of T cell changes during pregnancy in multiple sclerosis. TCRdb keeps only in-frame clones here, not all; method: immunoSEQ multiplex PCR. The profile shows about 77,000 clones, about 93% of them singletons. Germline V gene lookup returns CDR1 GTSNPN and CDR2 SVGIG (reference sequence). CDR3 length equals 11 residues. Between the trimmed V and J ends, which lost 3 bases and 9 bases, there was a span of 6 bases. The sample in question was peripheral blood, obtained after pregnancy. This clonotype was obtained from a female donor in good health, enrolled as a control in a pregnancy study. V usage is TRBV30 and J usage is TRBJ1-6; no reliable D call. CDR3 bases: TGTGCCTGGAGCCTGAGTTCACCCCTCCACTTT. Protein: CAWSLSSPLHF.